These 32 T cell receptor beta chains were sequenced from one sample in a study of CD8 T cells in ankylosing spondylitis. TCRdb re-called the 5' RACE reads with MiXCR, one entry per CDR3 protein. The sample carries about 240,000 distinct CDR3 sequences, roughly 8.6% recorded once. The sequencing sample was made of blood, either unsorted or a sorted T cell fraction (not recorded which). These receptors came from a male donor with ankylosing spondylitis or in good health (not recorded which).

Ten or more counts support this clonotype. The chain employs TRBV11-2 and TRBJ2-1, with 15 nucleotides matching TRBD2. V lost 5 bases, J lost 5 bases, and 7 bases stayed unmatched. The CDR3 runs to 17 residues. Germline V gene data show CDR1 as SGHAT and CDR2 as FQNNGV. In DNA, the CDR3 is TGTGCCAGCAGCCACGGGACTAGCGGGAGGATAAACAATGAGCAGTTCTTC. Translated: CASSHGTSGRINNEQFF.

This clonotype was counted only a few times. This rearrangement joins TRBV7-9 to TRBJ1-3; maybe TRBD1 (6 bases). V shed 6 bases and J shed 0 bases, with 15 bases lying between them. This CDR3 is built from 16 residues. CDR1 and CDR2 from the germline V gene are SEHNR and FQNEAQ (reference sequence). The CDR3 sequence: CASRSEGEISGNTIYF. In nucleotides, the CDR3 is TGTGCCAGCAGGTCGGAGGGGGAAATCTCTGGAAACACCATATATTTT. Full variable domain (remainder filled in from reference TRBV7-9 and TRBJ1-3): DTGVSQNPRHKITKRGQNVTFRCDPISEHNRLYWYRQTLGQGPEFLTYFQNEAQLEKSRLLSDRFSAERPKGSFSTLEIQRTEQGDSAMYLCASRSEGEISGNTIYFGEGSWLTVV.

The table lists this clonotype with many counts. The rearrangement uses TRBV20-1 and TRBJ2-7; a weak D match, TRBD1 (5 bases). CDR1 is DFQATT, CDR2 SNEGSKA, per germline (reference sequence). Trimming took off 3 bases at V and 7 bases at J, with 10 bases between the two ends. This CDR3 spans 11 amino acids. The CDR3 here is CSASRAQEQYF. The CDR3 DNA reads TGCAGTGCTAGCAGGGCTCAAGAGCAGTACTTC.

This clonotype was picked up a small number of times. The chain has TRBV12-3 or TRBV12-4 and TRBJ2-7; D is tentatively TRBD1 or TRBD2 (5 bases each). Trimming took off 11 bases at V and 3 bases at J, with 17 bases between the two ends. The CDR3 sequence is 13 residues long. The CDR3 sequence is CAVGASPYYEQYF. In nucleotides, the CDR3 is TGTGCCGTCGGGGCTAGTCCCTACTACGAGCAGTACTTC.

This clonotype was counted many times. This chain joins TRBV5-1 and TRBJ2-7, with D perhaps matching TRBD1 or TRBD2 (6 bases each). CDR1 and CDR2 (germline): SGHRS, YFSETQ. This CDR3 has 13 residues. The V and J ends lost 4 bases and 5 bases respectively, with 13 bases between them. CDR3 nucleotide sequence: TGCGCCAGCAGCGACACAGGGAGGAACGAGCAGTACTTC. It codes for CASSDTGRNEQYF.

This clonotype was observed many times. The chain employs TRBV12-3 or TRBV12-4 and TRBJ1-5; 7 nucleotides agree with TRBD1. The CDR3 is made up of 16 amino acids. V trimming: 3 bases; J trimming: 5 bases; junction bases outside the gene matches: 10. CDR3 region: CASSFGGRTGDQPQHF. The CDR3 DNA reads TGTGCCAGCAGTTTCGGGGGCAGGACAGGCGATCAGCCCCAGCATTTT.

This clonotype was detected many times. This chain links TRBV20-1 with TRBJ1-1; D call uncertain. The CDR3 runs 13 residues. With 3 bases removed from V and 0 bases from J, the gap between germline ends came to 8 bases. Germline assignment: CDR1 DFQATT and CDR2 SNEGSKA (reference sequence). In DNA, the CDR3 is TGCAGTGCTAGCGCCCCGATGAACACTGAAGCTTTCTTT. Translation: CSASAPMNTEAFF.

This clonotype was recorded many times. The V and J genes are TRBV5-1 and TRBJ2-5; D is possibly TRBD1 (5 bases). V was pared by 4 bases and J by 3 bases, with 13 bases between. This CDR3 region has 14 residues. Germline loops: CDR1 SGHRS, CDR2 YFSETQ. Written as DNA, the CDR3 is TGCGCCAGCAGCCAGGGTACATTAGAAGAGACCCAGTACTTC. Translating it yields CASSQGTLEETQYF.

Many counts were recorded for this clonotype. The chain recombines TRBV5-1 with TRBJ2-6, with D perhaps matching TRBD2 (6 bases). Trimming cost V 0 bases and J 0 bases, with 10 bases left between them. This CDR3 has 17 residues. CDR1 and CDR2 from the germline V gene are SGHRS and YFSETQ. This chain's CDR3 is CASSLGGTLSGANVLTF. The CDR3 DNA reads TGCGCCAGCAGCTTGGGCGGGACTCTCTCTGGGGCCAACGTCCTGACTTTC.

This clonotype was detected many times. This rearrangement joins TRBV5-1 to TRBJ2-1; TRBD2 aligns across 8 bases. Germline V gene data show CDR1 as SGHRS and CDR2 as YFSETQ. CDR3 length equals 16 residues. The V gene end was trimmed by 4 bases and the J gene end by 0 bases; junction bases not matched to a gene: 6. The chain's CDR3 is CASSLLAGGSYNEQFF. In DNA, the CDR3 is TGCGCCAGCAGCCTCCTAGCGGGTGGCTCCTACAATGAGCAGTTCTTC.

This clonotype appeared many times. The chain couples TRBV4-1 to TRBJ2-7; D not certain. CDR3 length equals 15 residues. Trimming stripped 2 bases from V and 7 bases from J, with 18 bases between. CDR1 is MGHRA, CDR2 YSYEKL, per germline. The CDR3 DNA follows: TGCGCCAGCAGCCAACAGCCCCAAGACGTGAGTGAGCAGTACTTC. It codes for CASSQQPQDVSEQYF.

This clonotype was found many times. This chain links TRBV21-1 with TRBJ2-2; whether TRBD1, the table's D call, matches the DNA was not checked. TRBV21-1 is deemed a pseudogene. This CDR3 spans 17 amino acids. CDR3 loop: CASSKAHDSPNTGELFF. In nucleotides, the CDR3 is TGTGCCAGCAGCAAAGCGCATGACAGTCCGAACACCGGGGAGCTGTTTTTT.

This clonotype was detected ten times or more. The chain joins TRBV5-1 to TRBJ1-1; maybe TRBD1 (5 bases). V lost 4 bases and J lost 4, with 17 bases in between. The CDR3 runs 15 residues. Per germline, CDR1 SGHRS and CDR2 YFSETQ. Here the CDR3 reads CASSVTTGGATEAFF. CDR3 nucleotides: TGCGCCAGCAGCGTCACTACGGGAGGGGCCACTGAAGCTTTCTTT.

This clonotype was recorded many times. This chain connects TRBV12-3 or TRBV12-4 to TRBJ2-3; D possibly uses TRBD1 or TRBD2 (7 bases each). The CDR3 spans 14 residues. V shed 3 bases and J shed 9 bases, with 16 bases lying between them. The CDR3: CASSFGDREGTQYF. Written as DNA, the CDR3 is TGTGCCAGCAGTTTCGGAGACAGGGAGGGGACGCAGTATTTT.

The J gene is TRBJ2-3, the V gene TRBV7-2; 10 nucleotides match TRBD2. The V and J ends lost 1 base and 5 bases, in that order; junction bases with no gene match: 6. The germline CDR1 and CDR2 sequences are SGHTA and FQGNSA. The CDR3 sequence is 16 residues long. The DNA of the CDR3 is TGTGCCAGCAGCTTAGTGGGCCTAGCGGGGGAAGATACGCAGTATTTT. The encoded protein is CASSLVGLAGEDTQYF.

This clonotype was counted only a few times. This chain joins TRBV5-1 and TRBJ2-3; 8 bases agree with TRBD2. V dropped 0 bases and J dropped 10; count of bases not matched to a gene: 7. Germline CDR1 and CDR2: SGHRS and YFSETQ. This CDR3 is built from 14 residues. CDR3 protein: CASSLAGRAGSQYF. CDR3 coding DNA: TGCGCCAGCAGCTTGGCCGGGAGGGCGGGATCGCAGTATTTT.

There are a few counts of this clonotype. The chain recombines TRBV12-3 or TRBV12-4 with TRBJ1-1; TRBD1 matches at 7 bases. Trimming cost V 10 bases and J 2 bases; bases outside gene matches: 10. The CDR3 totals 14 residues. The CDR3 region is CATRPDRVNTEAFF. CDR3 nucleotide sequence: TGTGCCACTCGCCCCGACAGGGTAAACACTGAAGCTTTCTTT.

This clonotype was seen a few times. The chain uses TRBV19 and TRBJ2-7; D unclear. Trimming removed 1 base from V and 2 bases from J, with 12 bases in between. The CDR3 sequence is 15 residues long. Germline loops: CDR1 LNHDA, CDR2 SQIVND (reference sequence). CDR3 residues: CASSIGGDGTYEQYF. The DNA of the CDR3 is TGTGCCAGTAGTATAGGAGGAGACGGCACCTACGAGCAGTACTTC.

This clonotype came up many times. The DNA of the CDR3 is TGTGCCAACCCCAATGAGGTTAACACTGAAGCTTTCTTT. This encodes CANPNEVNTEAFF. V and J are TRBV2 and TRBJ1-1; D gene ambiguous. Trimming shortened V by 10 bases and J by 2 bases, and 14 bases separated the two germline ends. Germline V CDR1 and CDR2: SNHLY, FYNNEI. The CDR3 covers 13 residues. The variable domain in full, completed from reference TRBV2 and TRBJ1-1, reads EPEVTQTPSHQVTQMGQEVILRCVPISNHLYFYWYRQILGQKVEFLVSFYNNEISEKSEIFDDQFSVERPDGSNFTLKIRSTKLEDSAMYFCANPNEVNTEAFFGQGTRLTVV.

The chain links TRBV3-1 to TRBJ1-6; D unclear. The CDR3 is made up of 14 amino acids. Germline-derived CDR1 and CDR2 are LGHDT and YNNKEL (reference sequence). Between the trimmed V and J ends, which lost 4 bases and 10 bases, there was a span of 14 bases. CDR3 nucleotide sequence: TGTGCCAGCAGCCGGGAGGGTTCGAGATCACCCCTCCACTTT. Translating it yields CASSREGSRSPLHF.

The chain has TRBV7-9 and TRBJ2-3; 11 nucleotides line up with TRBD2. The CDR3 consists of 16 residues. Trimming removed 5 bases from V and 2 bases from J; junction bases left unmatched: 6. CDR1 is SEHNR and CDR2 is FQNEAQ in the germline V gene (reference sequence). The CDR3 sequence: CASSPRLAGSTDTQYF. The CDR3 DNA follows: TGTGCCAGCAGCCCTCGACTAGCGGGGTCCACAGATACGCAGTATTTT.

CDR3 residues: CASSSTGEGQPQHF. The CDR3 DNA follows: TGTGCCAGCAGTTCCACAGGGGAAGGTCAGCCCCAGCATTTT. The V call is TRBV28, the J call TRBJ1-5, with 7 nucleotides matching TRBD1. Looked up from germline, CDR1 is MDHEN and CDR2 is SYDVKM. There are 14 residues in the CDR3. With V trimmed by 4 bases and J by 6 bases, 6 bases remained unmatched.

Ten or more counts support this clonotype. This chain joins TRBV20-1 and TRBJ1-5, with 8 bases lining up with TRBD1. The CDR3 has 15 residues. V shed 2 bases and J 2 bases; nucleotides not matched to a gene: 5. Germline CDR1 is DFQATT and CDR2 is SNEGSKA (reference sequence). CDR3: CSARTGQGGNQPQHF. Here the CDR3 DNA reads TGCAGTGCTAGAACAGGACAGGGAGGCAATCAGCCCCAGCATTTT.

This clonotype has at least ten counts. This chain uses TRBV12-3 or TRBV12-4 with TRBJ2-1; 8 nucleotides align to TRBD2. V was pared by 5 bases and J by 3 bases, with 6 bases of the junction left unmatched. This CDR3 spans 15 amino acids. CDR3 residues: CASSPAGAIYNEQFF. CDR3 nucleotide sequence: TGTGCCAGCAGTCCAGCGGGGGCCATCTACAATGAGCAGTTCTTC.

This clonotype was observed at least ten times. The genes are TRBV5-1 and TRBJ2-1; 11 positions match TRBD2. With V trimmed by 3 bases and J by 4 bases, 3 bases remained unmatched. This CDR3 spans 15 amino acids. Germline CDR1 and CDR2: SGHRS and YFSETQ. Written as DNA, the CDR3 is TGCGCCAGCAGCTCCAGACTAGCGGGGTACAATGAGCAGTTCTTC. Encoded protein: CASSSRLAGYNEQFF.

This clonotype was counted at least ten times. This rearrangement joins TRBV7-9 to TRBJ1-5; D call uncertain. This CDR3 comprises 12 residues. V was shortened by 4 bases and J by 4 bases, with 5 bases between the two germline ends. The germline gives CDR1 SEHNR, CDR2 FQNEAQ (reference sequence). DNA of the CDR3: TGTGCCAGCAGCTGGAGTAATCAGCCCCAGCATTTT. Translation: CASSWSNQPQHF.

CDR3 DNA sequence: TGCAGTGCTAGCCCCGGCACCGGGGAGCTGTTTTTT. Translation: CSASPGTGELFF. The chain links TRBV20-1 to TRBJ2-2; D is unclear. CDR3 length: 12 residues. V lost 3 bases, J lost 4 bases, and 6 bases lay in between. Germline V lookup: CDR1 DFQATT, CDR2 SNEGSKA (reference sequence).

The sample holds many counts of this clonotype. The gene calls are TRBV29-1 and TRBJ2-1, with TRBD2 matching 7 bases. The V and J ends lost 6 bases and 9 bases, in that order; junction bases with no gene match: 20. The CDR3 spans 16 residues. Germline lookup yields CDR1 SQVTM and CDR2 ANQGSEA. DNA of the CDR3: TGCAGCGTCCCCGGAGTTGAGGCGGGAGCTCAGGGTGAGCAGTTCTTC. This sequence encodes CSVPGVEAGAQGEQFF.

This clonotype was seen many times. The V and J genes are TRBV5-5 and TRBJ2-5; D gene unclear. The V end was cut by 0 bases, the J end by 0 bases, with 12 bases between. The germline gives CDR1 SGHKS, CDR2 YYEKEE (reference sequence). The CDR3 spans 16 residues. CDR3 loop: CASSLGTFLYQETQYF. The CDR3 DNA follows: TGTGCCAGCAGCTTGGGGACCTTCCTCTACCAAGAGACCCAGTACTTC.

In its sample, this clonotype was seen many times. The chain is built from TRBV9 and TRBJ2-2, with a tentative D call TRBD1 (6 bases). CDR3 length equals 15 residues. V lost 0 bases and J 6 bases, leaving 12 bases between the germline ends. Germline V lookup: CDR1 SGDLS, CDR2 YYNGEE. In nucleotides, the CDR3 is TGTGCCAGCAGCGTAGAGGGACACGGGGCCGGGGAGCTGTTTTTT. It translates to CASSVEGHGAGELFF.

This clonotype has at least ten counts. The chain combines TRBV9 with TRBJ2-2; no firm D call. The germline CDR1 and CDR2 sequences are SGDLS and YYNGEE. This CDR3 has 15 residues. With 0 bases removed from V and 10 bases from J, the gap between germline ends came to 16 bases. Here the CDR3 reads CASSVGLGTLAELFF. The CDR3 nucleotides are TGTGCCAGCAGCGTAGGGTTGGGAACACTCGCGGAGCTGTTTTTT.

This clonotype was counted ten times or more. This rearrangement joins TRBV29-1 to TRBJ2-1; no definite D call. This CDR3 spans 12 amino acids. Germline V gene data show CDR1 as SQVTM and CDR2 as ANQGSEA. Between the trimmed V and J ends, which lost 2 bases and 5 bases, there was a span of 7 bases. Here the CDR3 DNA reads TGCAGCGTTGAACAGACTCACAATGAGCAGTTCTTC. Residues: CSVEQTHNEQFF.